A selection of T cell receptor beta chains follows, all from one sample in a study of PD-L1 blockade in urothelial cancer. The repertoire was sequenced with immunoSEQ multiplex PCR; TCRdb's copy has only in-frame clones and lacks some. This table has about 32,000 clones, about nine tenths appearing once. This sample comprised PBMCs, obtained around atezolizumab (anti-PD-L1) treatment. The receptors were gathered from a man aged 45-60 years with urothelial cancer. Both conserved end residues are part of each CDR3. A D gene is named only where the DNA matches it firmly. Only some rows state a clone size, as once, few, many or a class for expanded clones.

size	D	J	V	DNA	CDR3
once	NA	TRBJ2-5	TRBV5-1	TGCGCCAGCGAATCGGGAGGTAGGGGGGCGAGAAGGGAGACCCAGTACTTC	CASESGGRGARRETQYF
NA	NA	TRBJ1-2	TRBV4-1	TGCGCCAGCAGCCCACCCGGTGGGGGGGTGTACTATGGCTACACCTTC	CASSPPGGGVYYGYTF
NA	NA	TRBJ1-2	TRBV21-1	TGTGCCAGCAGCAAAGGGGGACACCACAACTATGGCTACACCTTC	CASSKGGHHNYGYTF
NA	NA	TRBJ1-1	TRBV4-3	TGCGCCAGCAGCCAAGGGTCCAGGGGTTTCTTCACTGAAGCTTTCTTT	CASSQGSRGFFTEAFF
NA	NA	TRBJ2-5	TRBV5-6	TGTGCCAGCAGCTTTGGGCAGCCTAACCAAGAGACCCAGTACTTC	CASSFGQPNQETQYF
NA	NA	TRBJ2-7	TRBV11-2	TGTGCCAGCCGTTCGCTGGCGGGCAGCTCCTACGAGCAGTACTTC	CASRSLAGSSYEQYF
NA	NA	TRBJ2-1	TRBV6-1	TGTGCCAGCAGTGATCAGGGGTTGGTTAATGAGCAGTTCTTC	CASSDQGLVNEQFF
NA	NA	TRBJ2-5	TRBV5-1	TGCGCCAGCAGCTTGGAGCCGGGGAGATCTCAAGAGACCCAGTACTTC	CASSLEPGRSQETQYF
NA	NA	TRBJ2-5	TRBV5-6	TGTGCCAGCAGCTTGGACACGCCACAGACCCAGTACTTC	CASSLDTPQTQYF
NA	NA	TRBJ2-7	TRBV5-6	TGTGCCAGCAGCCAAAGCTCCCTGGAGCAGTACTTC	CASSQSSLEQYF
NA	TRBD2	TRBJ2-7	TRBV19	TGTGCCAGTAGTTCCGCTAGCGGGAGGGCCGGATCCTACGAGCAGTACTTC	CASSSASGRAGSYEQYF
NA	NA	TRBJ2-7	TRBV4-3	TGCGCCAGCAGCCAAGTAGGGGGCTCCTACGAGCAGTACTTC	CASSQVGGSYEQYF
NA	TRBD1	TRBJ2-7	TRBV5-8	TGTGCCAGCAGCCGTGATTGGACAGGGCCCAGGGACGAGCAGTACTTC	CASSRDWTGPRDEQYF
NA	TRBD1	TRBJ2-3	TRBV18	TGTGCCAGCTCACCAAGGGACAGGGGCACAGATACGCAGTATTTT	CASSPRDRGTDTQYF
NA	NA	TRBJ2-4	TRBV11-2	TGTGCCAGCAGCTTATCCTCCAAAAACATTCAGTACTTC	CASSLSSKNIQYF
NA	NA	TRBJ2-5	TRBV27	TGTGCCAGCAGTTTTAGGGGGCAAGAGACCCAGTACTTC	CASSFRGQETQYF
NA	TRBD2	TRBJ2-7	TRBV20-1	TGCAGTGCCCCCCGGGGGGACGAGCAGTACTTC	CSAPRGDEQYF
NA	NA	TRBJ2-6	TRBV5-5	TGTGCCAGCAGCTTGGATAGTGGGGCCAACGTCCTGACTTTC	CASSLDSGANVLTF
NA	NA	TRBJ2-3	TRBV29-1	TGCAGCGTTGCTCGGGTAGCAGATACGCAGTATTTT	CSVARVADTQYF
NA	TRBD1	TRBJ1-2	TRBV9	TGTGCCAGCAGCGTAGGTGGACAGGGAAGATGGGGCTACACCTTC	CASSVGGQGRWGYTF
NA	NA	TRBJ2-7	TRBV10-3	TGTGCCATCAGTTTGGGGGGCTACGAGCAGTACTTC	CAISLGGYEQYF
NA	TRBD2	TRBJ2-3	TRBV10-1	TGCGCCAGCAGCCCCGGGACTAGCGGGGGCCCGTTGCTCACAGATACGCAGTATTTT	CASSPGTSGGPLLTDTQYF
few	TRBD2	TRBJ2-5	TRBV19	TGTGCCAGTAGTATAGTAGCGGGGCTCGGCCAGACCCAGTACTTC	CASSIVAGLGQTQYF
NA	TRBD1	TRBJ2-2	TRBV13	TGTGCCAGCAGTCTAGGGACAGGGGCCAGGAACACCGGGGAGCTGTTTTTT	CASSLGTGARNTGELFF
NA	NA	TRBJ2-6	TRBV19	TGTGCCAGTACCCCGGGACTGCCTGGGGCCAACGTCCTGACTTTC	CASTPGLPGANVLTF
NA	NA	TRBJ1-2	TRBV6-1	TGTGCCAGCAGTGAACAGGGTAACTATGGCTACACCTTC	CASSEQGNYGYTF
NA	TRBD1	TRBJ1-2	TRBV6-6	TGTGCCAGCGGGACAGTTACCTTC	CASGTVTF
once	TRBD1	TRBJ2-5	TRBV2	TGTGCCAGCAACACCCCTGGGACAGGCTTACAAGAGACCCAGTACTTC	CASNTPGTGLQETQYF
NA	TRBD2	TRBJ2-7	TRBV7-8	TGTGCCAGCAGCCGGACTAGAGACTACGAGCAGTACTTC	CASSRTRDYEQYF